Following are 22 T cell receptor beta chains from one sample sequenced in a study of post-analysis software for immune sequencing data (dated by TCRdb to between 2015 and 2016). Summary of the overall study and its limitations: Patients showed significantly higher frequencies than controls for 4 or 5 TRBV segments, among them TRBV5-6, TRBV5-1 and TRBV20-1.

No antigens are known for them. The library came from PCR. This sample was sequenced with an Illumina HiSeq 2500. Unique molecular identifiers were incorporated into TCR beta cDNA libraries to reduce PCR and sequencing biases. The public sequencing data were trimmed at Q25 with fastp and processed into clonotypes with MiXCR by TCRdb, which kept only in-frame beta chains. Rows matching on CDR3 protein sequence are summarized as one entry with the most common DNA and genes. This sample gives 740,000 or so distinct CDR3 sequences in total; about 53% of them show up just once. The biggest ten clones account for roughly 4.4% of the sample. The sequenced material came from blood. The receptors here all came from a girl aged 5-17 years with multiple sclerosis.

The chain employs TRBV28 and TRBJ2-3, with TRBD2 matching over 12 bases. With 6 bases clipped from V and 6 bases from J, the junction kept 7 bases outside the gene matches. The length of the CDR3 is 15 residues. Per the germline V gene, CDR1 is MDHEN and CDR2 is SYDVKM. CDR3 bases: TGTGCCAGCAGCCGGACTAGCGGGATAGTCGATACGCAGTATTTT. As protein: CASSRTSGIVDTQYF.

The J gene is TRBJ2-2, the V gene TRBV27; TRBD1 matches 7 bases. V lost 3 bases and J lost 4; bases outside the gene matches: 5. CDR1 MNHEY and CDR2 SMNVEV come from the germline V gene (reference sequence). The CDR3 length is 15 residues. As DNA, the CDR3 is TGTGCCAGCAGTTTTGACAGGGTCGGCACCGGGGAGCTGTTTTTT. Its protein is CASSFDRVGTGELFF.

The chain uses TRBV2 and TRBJ2-1; TRBD2 matches 11 bases. After removal of 2 bases from V and 5 bases from J, the junction contained 2 bases not matched to a gene. This CDR3 region has 15 residues. From germline, CDR1 is SNHLY and CDR2 FYNNEI. For the CDR3, the DNA is TGTGCCAGCAGTGAAAGACTAGCGGGGAACAATGAGCAGTTCTTC. Translating gives CASSERLAGNNEQFF.

This chain connects TRBV6-1 to TRBJ2-3; D not resolved. The CDR3 covers 15 residues. The V end was cut by 1 base, the J end by 0 bases, with 8 bases between. CDR1 and CDR2 from the germline V gene are MNHNS and SASEGT. CDR3 residues: CASSEVHESTDTQYF. As DNA, the CDR3 is TGTGCCAGCAGTGAAGTCCATGAGAGCACAGATACGCAGTATTTT.

In DNA form, the CDR3 reads TGCGCCAGCAGCCCTTTGGGGGAGGGGTCCACTGAAGCTTTCTTT. The encoded protein is CASSPLGEGSTEAFF. V is TRBV5-1 and J is TRBJ1-1; D may be TRBD1 (5 bases). Trimming took 4 bases from V and 4 from J, leaving 17 bases between them. The germline V gene has CDR1 SGHRS and CDR2 YFSETQ. The CDR3 extends over 15 amino acids.

This chain joins TRBV7-9 and TRBJ2-1, with 10 bases matching TRBD2. Trimming removed 4 bases from V and 4 bases from J; junction bases left unmatched: 7. The length of the CDR3 is 16 residues. Germline lookup yields CDR1 SEHNR and CDR2 FQNEAQ (reference sequence). The DNA of the CDR3 is TGTGCCAGCAGCTCCCGCGGGACTAGCGCGTACAATGAGCAGTTCTTC. Protein product: CASSSRGTSAYNEQFF.

This clonotype was seen ten or more times. Its ends do not fully match the called genes, so a read error is possible. The V gene is TRBV5-1, the J gene TRBJ2-7, with D tentatively TRBD1 (5 bases). This CDR3 has 13 amino acids. CDR1 SGHRS and CDR2 YFSETQ come from the germline V gene. The CDR3: CASSTGQTYEQYF. The CDR3 nucleotides are TGTGCCAGCAGTACAGGTCAGACCTACGAGCAGTACTTC. The complete variable domain, with remaining parts taken from reference TRBV5-1 and TRBJ2-7, reads KAGVTQTPRYLIKTRGQQVTLSCSPISGHRSVSWYQQTPGQGLQFLFEYFSETQRNKGNFPGRFSGRQFSNSRSEMNVSTLELGDSALYLCASSTGQTYEQYFGPGTRLTVT.

The chain recombines TRBV6-1 with TRBJ2-1; D is possibly TRBD1 or TRBD2 (5 bases each). The length of the CDR3 is 18 residues. V lost 6 bases, J lost 3 bases, and 24 bases lay in between. CDR1 MNHNS and CDR2 SASEGT come from the germline V gene. In DNA form, the CDR3 reads TGTGCCAGCAGCCCCGCTGGTGTCGGGGCCCATATCTACAATGAGCAGTTCTTC. It translates to CASSPAGVGAHIYNEQFF.

The chain is built from TRBV7-7 and TRBJ2-1; D remains ambiguous. Deletions cut 5 bases from V and 10 bases from J, with 15 bases between. The CDR3 consists of 13 residues. In germline, CDR1 is SSHAT, CDR2 FNYEAQ (reference sequence). Here the CDR3 reads CASSGGVELEQFF. CDR3 nucleotide sequence: TGTGCCAGCAGCGGCGGCGTTGAGTTGGAGCAGTTCTTC.

About this clonotype itself: One end of the junction is discordant with germline, which a read error may explain. J is TRBJ2-3 and V is TRBV5-1; TRBD1 is a possible D gene (6 bases). The CDR3 length is 16 residues. Germline V gene lookup returns CDR1 SGHRS and CDR2 YFSETQ. The CDR3 coding sequence is TGCGCCAGCAGCTCACCAGGACAGCCCAGTACAGATGCGCAGTATTTT. Amino acids: CASSSPGQPSTDAQYF.

The chain carries TRBV20-1 and TRBJ2-4, with D maybe TRBD2 (5 bases). Germline V gene lookup returns CDR1 DFQATT and CDR2 SNEGSKA (reference sequence). This CDR3 spans 15 amino acids. The V and J ends lost 5 bases and 1 base respectively, with 15 bases between them. For the CDR3, the DNA is TGCAGTGCTGGATCGGGGATTTGGGCCAAAAACATTCAGTACTTC. This codes for CSAGSGIWAKNIQYF.

This clonotype was seen a handful of times. The V gene is TRBV20-1, the J gene TRBJ2-5, with 8 bases identical to TRBD1. The CDR3 has 12 residues. With V trimmed by 7 bases and J by 4 bases, 5 bases remained unmatched. Germline assignment: CDR1 DFQATT and CDR2 SNEGSKA (reference sequence). The DNA of the CDR3 is TGCAGTGGGGCAGGGGGCTTAGAGACCCAGTACTTC. Amino acids: CSGAGGLETQYF.

This chain joins TRBV5-1 and TRBJ2-3; D is perhaps TRBD2 (6 bases). This CDR3 contains 14 residues. Per the germline V gene, CDR1 is SGHRS and CDR2 is YFSETQ. The ends were cut back, 6 bases at V and 5 bases at J, with 16 bases in the middle. As DNA, the CDR3 is TGCGCCAGCACCGATACTAGCTTGCGAGATACGCAGTATTTT. This translates into CASTDTSLRDTQYF.

The chain has TRBV7-9 and TRBJ1-2, with TRBD1 as a possible D gene (5 bases). Deletions cut 4 bases from V and 0 bases from J, with 9 bases between. Germline loops: CDR1 SEHNR, CDR2 FQNEAQ (reference sequence). This CDR3 has 14 residues. This CDR3 is CASSSTVPNYGYTF. CDR3 bases: TGTGCCAGCAGCTCGACAGTTCCTAACTATGGCTACACCTTC.

V and J are TRBV5-1 and TRBJ2-7; D remains unclear. Germline CDR1 reads SGHRS; CDR2 reads YFSETQ. Trimming took off 0 bases at V and 12 bases at J, with 19 bases between the two ends. The CDR3 covers 14 residues. The CDR3 reads CASSLAGSQETRYF. The CDR3 DNA sequence: TGCGCCAGCAGCTTGGCCGGCAGTCAAGAGACCCGGTACTTC.

The rearrangement uses TRBV15 and TRBJ2-4; D is undetermined. CDR1 is LNHNV and CDR2 is YYDKDF in the germline V gene (reference sequence). This CDR3 comprises 13 residues. The V end lost 3 bases, the J end lost 13 bases, and 16 bases lay between the germline ends. The CDR3: CATSSGPRSQQYF. In nucleotides, the CDR3 is TGTGCCACCAGCAGTGGGCCCCGATCCCAGCAGTACTTC.

The J gene is TRBJ2-6, the V gene TRBV7-3; D remains unclear. Trimming left V 4 bases short and J 4 bases short, with 17 bases between. Germline loops: CDR1 SGHTA, CDR2 FQGTGA. This CDR3 is built from 17 residues. The DNA for the CDR3 is TGTGCCAGCAGCTCCTCGTTCCGGGCCTTGGGGGCCAACGTCCTGACTTTC. This translates into CASSSSFRALGANVLTF.

V usage is TRBV5-1 and J usage is TRBJ2-5, with D tentatively TRBD1 (5 bases). Germline CDR1 SGHRS, CDR2 YFSETQ. V lost 4 bases and J 4 bases, leaving 14 bases between the germline ends. The CDR3 contains 14 residues. The CDR3 protein is CASSRRVSSETQYF. The CDR3 nucleotides read TGCGCCAGCAGCCGCAGGGTCTCGTCAGAGACCCAGTACTTC.

The CDR3 sequence is CASSDSETGGTDTQYF. Written as DNA, the CDR3 is TGTGCCAGCAGTGACTCCGAGACAGGGGGAACAGATACGCAGTATTTT. The chain couples TRBV6-4 to TRBJ2-3, with 9 positions matching TRBD1. In germline, CDR1 is MRHNA, CDR2 SNTAGT. The CDR3 loop spans 16 amino acids. Trimming cost V 0 bases and J 3 bases; bases outside gene matches: 4.

This sequence joins TRBV12-3 or TRBV12-4 and TRBJ2-7, with 9 positions matching TRBD1. CDR3 length: 15 residues. Losses at the gene ends were 1 base for V and 2 bases for J; bases not matched to a gene: 3. The CDR3 sequence: CASSLGQGVPYEQYF. Written as DNA, the CDR3 is TGTGCCAGCAGTTTAGGACAGGGGGTCCCCTACGAGCAGTACTTC.

The chain is built from TRBV29-1 and TRBJ1-1; D possibly corresponds to TRBD1 (5 bases). V shed 3 bases and J shed 3 bases, with 23 bases lying between them. Germline V CDR1 and CDR2: SQVTM, ANQGSEA. CDR3 length: 17 amino acids. The CDR3 bases are TGCAGCGTTGATATAGGGCAGTCCTGGGGGTACGACACTGAAGCTTTCTTT. Translating gives CSVDIGQSWGYDTEAFF.

The rearrangement joins TRBV5-1 to TRBJ2-1, with D perhaps matching TRBD1 (6 bases). CDR1 is SGHRS and CDR2 is YFSETQ in the germline V gene. The CDR3 is 14 amino acids. Trimming pared 1 base from V and 7 bases from J, leaving 12 bases between. The CDR3: CASSLWTEGNEQFF. The CDR3 coding sequence is TGCGCCAGCAGCTTGTGGACAGAGGGGAATGAGCAGTTCTTC. The variable domain in full, with the rest retrieved from reference TRBV5-1 and TRBJ2-1, is KAGVTQTPRYLIKTRGQQVTLSCSPISGHRSVSWYQQTPGQGLQFLFEYFSETQRNKGNFPGRFSGRQFSNSRSEMNVSTLELGDSALYLCASSLWTEGNEQFFGPGTRLTVL.